Described below is a single T cell receptor beta chain sequence and its context. The antigen is unknown. This specimen comes from a study of cytomegalovirus exposure and HLA in healthy donors. The wider study: Falling in the Caucasian-associated ancestry cluster were approximately 86% of approximately 410 genotyped donors.

The CDR3 runs to 14 residues. Germline-derived CDR1 and CDR2 are SNHLY and FYNNEI. V was clipped by 11 bases and J by 1 base, with 18 bases between them. Use of 60 Vbeta and 13 Jbeta primers characterized the PCR. The assay was immunoSEQ multiplex PCR, and TCRdb's table has in-frame clones only and misses some. Counted here are around 160,000 clones, about three quarters occurring once; the ten biggest clones make up less than 3.5%. The study's findings and limits: Most subjects' HLA-A and HLA-B alleles were reportedly predicted from TCR beta sequences. The study designated fewer than 200 TCR beta chains cytomegalovirus-associated.

The J gene is TRBJ2-7, the V gene TRBV2; a possible D gene is TRBD2 (7 bases). The sample taken for sequencing was PBMCs. The TCR originated in a man aged 35-49 years in good health and CMV-seropositive. CDR3 nucleotide sequence: TGTGCCGGGGGGGTCTCAGGGGCTTCCTACGAGCAGTACTTC. It encodes CAGGVSGASYEQYF.